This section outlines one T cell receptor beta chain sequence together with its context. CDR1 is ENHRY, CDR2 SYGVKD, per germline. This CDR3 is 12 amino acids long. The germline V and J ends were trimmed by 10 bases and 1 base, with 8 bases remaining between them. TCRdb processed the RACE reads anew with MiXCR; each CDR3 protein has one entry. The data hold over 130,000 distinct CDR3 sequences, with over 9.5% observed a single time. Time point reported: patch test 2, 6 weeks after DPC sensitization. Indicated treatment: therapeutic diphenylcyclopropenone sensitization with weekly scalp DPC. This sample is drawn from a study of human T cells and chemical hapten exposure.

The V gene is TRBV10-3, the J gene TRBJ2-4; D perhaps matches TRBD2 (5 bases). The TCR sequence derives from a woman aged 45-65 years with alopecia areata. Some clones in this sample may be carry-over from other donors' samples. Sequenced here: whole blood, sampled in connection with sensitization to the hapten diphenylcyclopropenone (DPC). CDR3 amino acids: CATGEAKNIQYF. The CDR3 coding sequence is TGTGCCACCGGGGAGGCCAAAAACATTCAGTACTTC.